One and the same sample provided the 15 T cell receptor beta chains below, sequenced in a study of blood T cell repertoires in COVID-19. Only in-frame clones appear in the TCRdb table, and some are missing; sequencing was by immunoSEQ multiplex PCR. The data contain under 350,000 clones, 90% of them singletons. The sequencing sample was made of PBMCs or T cells enriched from blood (not recorded which). The origin of the receptors is a man aged 55 to 70 who had recovered from COVID-19.

The J gene is TRBJ2-1, the V gene TRBV6-5; 7 bases agree with TRBD2. This CDR3 comprises 15 residues. Germline V CDR1 and CDR2: MNHEY, SVGAGI. Trimming took 7 bases from V and 6 from J; bases not matched to a gene: 12. In DNA form, the CDR3 reads TGTGCCAGCAATCCCGGCGGACTAGTCCCCAATGAGCAGTTCTTC. This encodes CASNPGGLVPNEQFF.

This clone was seen just once. The J gene is TRBJ1-5, the V gene TRBV7-8; the match to TRBD1 covers 12 bases. This CDR3 has 15 amino acids. In germline, CDR1 is SGHVS, CDR2 FQNEAQ. V was pared by 7 bases and J by 7 bases, with 8 bases of the junction left unmatched. CDR3 sequence (DNA): TGTGCCAGCACCCCGGGACAGGGGGCGCGGCAGCCCCAGCATTTT. Translation: CASTPGQGARQPQHF.

The V call is TRBV7-2, the J call TRBJ1-1; D is unclear. The CDR3 has 14 residues. With 1 base removed from V and 2 bases from J, the gap between germline ends came to 8 bases. Germline lookup yields CDR1 SGHTA and CDR2 FQGNSA. The CDR3 DNA sequence: TGTGCCAGCAGCTTAGTACTGATCAACACTGAAGCTTTCTTT. It specifies CASSLVLINTEAFF.

Only a few counts were recorded for this clone. This chain links TRBV6-5 with TRBJ1-6, with D possibly TRBD1 on 6 matching bases. Looked up from germline, CDR1 is MNHEY and CDR2 is SVGAGI. This CDR3 region has 15 residues. The germline V and J ends were trimmed by 8 bases and 7 bases, with 18 bases remaining between them. The CDR3 DNA follows: TGTGCCAGCGCGCTGGGGGGGCGCTTGAATTCACCCCTCCACTTT. Its protein is CASALGGRLNSPLHF.

The V and J genes are TRBV19 and TRBJ2-7, with TRBD2 matching over 8 bases. This CDR3 is 13 amino acids long. In germline, CDR1 is LNHDA, CDR2 SQIVND (reference sequence). Trimming removed 6 bases from V and 6 bases from J; junction bases left unmatched: 7. The CDR3 is CASRPRGGIEQYF. CDR3 bases: TGTGCCAGTAGGCCTCGGGGGGGGATCGAGCAGTACTTC.

This chain uses TRBV9 with TRBJ2-1; 9 bases align to TRBD1. CDR3 length: 14 residues. Germline V gene lookup returns CDR1 SGDLS and CDR2 YYNGEE. V dropped 0 bases and J dropped 8; count of bases not matched to a gene: 3. In nucleotides, the CDR3 is TGTGCCAGCAGCGTAGAGGGACAGGGACATGAGCAGTTCTTC. Its translation is CASSVEGQGHEQFF.

The gene calls are TRBV30 and TRBJ2-1; 13 nucleotides match TRBD2. The CDR3 spans 17 residues. Germline assignment: CDR1 GTSNPN and CDR2 SVGIG (reference sequence). V shed 4 bases, J shed 7 bases, and the junction held 13 bases outside the gene matches. This chain's CDR3 is CAWIQELAGGPGNEQFF. Written as DNA, the CDR3 is TGTGCCTGGATTCAAGAACTAGCGGGAGGGCCAGGGAATGAGCAGTTCTTC.

The chain combines TRBV5-4 with TRBJ1-2; TRBD1 matches at 7 bases. The germline V gene encodes CDR1 SGHNT and CDR2 YYREEE (reference sequence). The V and J ends lost 7 bases and 3 bases, in that order; junction bases with no gene match: 12. The CDR3 is 15 residues long. The CDR3 DNA follows: TGTGCCAGCGGCACGAGACAGGGTGGAGACTATGGCTACACCTTC. Its protein product is CASGTRQGGDYGYTF.

The chain joins TRBV30 to TRBJ2-2; D is uncertain. The germline V gene encodes CDR1 GTSNPN and CDR2 SVGIG (reference sequence). Deletions cut 4 bases from V and 3 bases from J, with 3 bases between. The CDR3 runs 11 residues. The CDR3 DNA sequence: TGTGCCTGGACCGACACCGGGGAGCTGTTTTTT. Amino acids: CAWTDTGELFF.

The V and J genes are TRBV7-6 and TRBJ2-5; 7 nucleotides line up with TRBD2. From germline, CDR1 is SGHVS and CDR2 FNYEAQ. The CDR3 has 17 residues. V gave up 4 bases and J gave up 5 bases; unmatched junction bases: 16. CDR3 nucleotides: TGTGCCAGCAGCTCAAAACGGGGGGACTTGTCTAGGGAGACCCAGTACTTC. Translation: CASSSKRGDLSRETQYF.

The CDR3 loop reads CASSPRTSGVYNEQFF. CDR3 coding DNA: TGTGCCAGCAGCCCCCGGACTAGCGGGGTTTACAATGAGCAGTTCTTC. The V gene is TRBV9, the J gene TRBJ2-1; 12 positions match TRBD2. V dropped 4 bases and J dropped 4; count of bases not matched to a gene: 6. The CDR3 sequence is 16 residues long. The V gene's germline CDR1 is SGDLS and CDR2 YYNGEE. Drawing the rest from reference TRBV9 and TRBJ2-1, the complete variable domain is DSGVTQTPKHLITATGQRVTLRCSPRSGDLSVYWYQQSLDQGLQFLIQYYNGEERAKGNILERFSAQQFPDLHSELNLSSLELGDSALYFCASSPRTSGVYNEQFFGPGTRLTVL.

This chain uses TRBV7-9 with TRBJ1-2; maybe TRBD1 (6 bases). CDR3 length: 13 amino acids. Germline V lookup: CDR1 SEHNR, CDR2 FQNEAQ (reference sequence). V was pared by 5 bases and J by 4 bases, with 11 bases between. CDR3 in amino acids: CASSPDSSYGYTF. The CDR3 coding sequence is TGTGCCAGCAGCCCGGACAGTTCCTATGGCTACACCTTC.

The V and J genes are TRBV29-1 and TRBJ1-2, with 9 bases matching TRBD1. The germline CDR1 and CDR2 sequences are SQVTM and ANQGSEA. CDR3 length: 14 residues. After removal of 6 bases from V and 5 bases from J, the junction contained 10 bases not matched to a gene. The CDR3 reads CSVAGQGPLYGYTF. The CDR3 DNA reads as TGCAGCGTAGCAGGACAGGGGCCCTTGTATGGCTACACCTTC.

This clone has a single count. V gene TRBV28 combines with J gene TRBJ2-1, with D tentatively TRBD1 (5 bases). Germline loops: CDR1 MDHEN, CDR2 SYDVKM. CDR3 length: 22 residues. Trimming took 8 bases from V and 0 from J, leaving 35 bases between them. CDR3 residues: CASRLRGNGHDSFLSSYNEQFF. The CDR3 DNA reads as TGTGCCAGCCGATTAAGGGGAAACGGCCACGATTCCTTTTTAAGCTCCTACAATGAGCAGTTCTTC.

This rearrangement joins TRBV19 to TRBJ2-7; 7 bases fit TRBD2. With 5 bases clipped from V and 12 bases from J, the junction kept 10 bases outside the gene matches. The CDR3 has 12 residues. Germline V gene sequence: CDR1 LNHDA, CDR2 SQIVND (reference sequence). The CDR3 DNA sequence: TGTGCCAGTAGTCGACTGCGGGAGCACCTGTACTTC. Protein sequence: CASSRLREHLYF.